This T cell receptor (beta chain) was found in a study of T cells in Graves' hyperthyroidism and ophthalmopathy. Ophthalmopathy cases met thresholds of Clinical Activity Score at least 3, NOSPECS grade at least 4 and duration under 3 months. Fresh peripheral blood, 10 ml, was the source of the PBMCs. RNA transcripts provided the source from which TCR beta CDR3 regions were amplified. In the first-round RT-PCR of the TCR CDR3, the HTBI primer set was used. Each CDR3 protein is one row after TCRdb ran MiXCR on the multiplex PCR reads. The sample shows about 520,000 distinct CDR3 sequences, approximately 25% of them seen only once. Per the germline V gene, CDR1 is SGHAT and CDR2 is FQDESV (reference sequence). Deletions cut 5 bases from V and 3 bases from J, with 19 bases between. The CDR3 contains 17 residues.

The source is a woman aged 30 to 39 with Graves' ophthalmopathy. Sequencing was done on a sample of blood. V usage is TRBV11-1 and J usage is TRBJ2-2, with D possibly TRBD1 on 6 matching bases. CDR3 nucleotides: TGTGCCAGCAGCCCGTCGGGACACCGGTTCGACACCGGGGAGCTGTTTTTT. It codes for CASSPSGHRFDTGELFF.